This section outlines one T cell receptor (beta chain) sequence together with its context. Its antigen is unknown. This entry belongs to a study of CD4 T cells in relation to SARS-CoV-2 and coronaviruses. Study-level points and caveats: About 65% of donors had memory CD4+ clonotypes crossrecognizing SARS-CoV-2 and common cold coronavirus spike.

Produced via immunoSEQ multiplex PCR; TCRdb's table is partial and in-frame only. The sample carries around 25,000 clones, just over 75% recorded once. CD4+ T cells from unexposed donors were obtained before the COVID-19 pandemic (2011-2018). Isolation of CD4+ T cells took place after roughly nine days in culture. This TCR was recovered from a human donor in good health. The source material was CD4+ T cells from PBMCs, cultured in vitro.

The CDR3 coding sequence is TGCAGTGCTAGTTTGATGGACGATGAGCAGTTCTTC. It codes for CSASLMDDEQFF. The genes are TRBV20-1 and TRBJ2-1; D is ambiguous. There are 12 residues in the CDR3. The germline gives CDR1 DFQATT, CDR2 SNEGSKA (reference sequence). V lost 3 bases and J 8 bases, leaving 11 bases between the germline ends.